One and the same sample provided the 8 T cell receptor beta chains below, sequenced in a study of human T cells and chemical hapten exposure. MiXCR, run by TCRdb on the 5' RACE reads, gives a single entry per CDR3 protein. The sample has 80,000 or so distinct CDR3 sequences; about a sixth are singletons. Total RNA was extracted from unfractionated whole blood. These receptor sequences come from a female donor in good health.

This clonotype was observed a few times. The chain couples TRBV14 to TRBJ2-2; no clear D gene. Germline V gives CDR1 SGHDN, CDR2 FVKESK. The V and J ends lost 5 bases and 7 bases respectively, with 14 bases between them. This CDR3 contains 14 residues. The CDR3 loop is CASSYKWGFGELFF. DNA for the CDR3: TGTGCCAGCAGCTACAAATGGGGTTTCGGGGAGCTGTTTTTT.

This clonotype showed up just a few times. The genes are TRBV20-1 and TRBJ2-7, with D uncertain. V was clipped by 5 bases and J by 3 bases, with 14 bases between them. Per germline, CDR1 DFQATT and CDR2 SNEGSKA (reference sequence). CDR3 size: 13 residues. In DNA, the CDR3 is TGCAGTGCTTCCGTCAACCGGATCTACGAGCAGTACTTC. This sequence encodes CSASVNRIYEQYF.

The CDR3 here is CSARDRGGGTEAFF. CDR3 nucleotide sequence: TGCAGTGCTAGAGATCGTGGGGGGGGCACTGAAGCTTTCTTT. The chain joins TRBV20-1 to TRBJ1-1, with D perhaps matching TRBD1 (5 bases). V lost 0 bases and J lost 4, with 12 bases in between. Germline CDR1 and CDR2: DFQATT and SNEGSKA (reference sequence). The CDR3 is 14 amino acids.

This clonotype turned up a few times. The chain links TRBV20-1 to TRBJ2-1; 9 bases are shared with TRBD2. This CDR3 region has 13 residues. Germline CDR1 reads DFQATT; CDR2 reads SNEGSKA (reference sequence). V was clipped by 0 bases and J by 16 bases; unmatched bases: 10. CDR3 amino acids: CSARDVIAGAEFF. The CDR3 nucleotides read TGCAGTGCTAGAGATGTGATAGCGGGAGCCGAATTCTTC.

This clonotype was observed a few times. This sequence joins TRBV4-2 and TRBJ1-4; 8 nucleotides match TRBD1. Germline assignment: CDR1 LGHNA and CDR2 YNFKEQ. After removal of 0 bases from V and 0 bases from J, the junction contained 9 bases not matched to a gene. The CDR3 contains 19 residues. The CDR3 protein is CASSQEVPRGPSTNEKLFF. Here the CDR3 DNA reads TGTGCCAGCAGCCAAGAAGTCCCCAGGGGGCCCTCAACTAATGAAAAACTGTTTTTT.

This clonotype was recorded only once. The chain combines TRBV30 with TRBJ1-5, with D possibly being TRBD1 (5 bases). The CDR3 spans 15 residues. Germline V gives CDR1 GTSNPN, CDR2 SVGIG (reference sequence). V dropped 0 bases and J dropped 5 bases, with 14 bases sitting between them. CDR3 loop: CAWSVLGAGDQPQHF. The CDR3, as DNA: TGTGCCTGGAGTGTACTGGGAGCGGGGGATCAGCCCCAGCATTTT.

This clonotype has only a few counts. This rearrangement joins TRBV11-2 to TRBJ1-2; no definite D call. Germline CDR1 and CDR2: SGHAT and FQNNGV. The CDR3 covers 16 residues. The ends were cut back, 5 bases at V and 0 bases at J, with 16 bases in the middle. The CDR3 sequence is CASSQGLSAPNYGYTF. The CDR3 DNA is TGTGCCAGCAGCCAAGGGTTATCGGCGCCTAACTATGGCTACACCTTC.

This clonotype was found a few times. The CDR3 loop reads CASSIGAISGANVLTF. The CDR3 nucleotides read TGTGCCAGTAGTATAGGGGCGATCTCTGGGGCCAACGTCCTGACTTTC. The rearrangement links TRBV19 to TRBJ2-6; D call uncertain. The CDR3 is 16 residues long. CDR1 LNHDA and CDR2 SQIVND come from the germline V gene (reference sequence). V was shortened by 1 base and J by 0 bases, with 7 bases between the two germline ends. The full variable domain, its missing parts supplied by reference TRBV19 and TRBJ2-6, is DGGITQSPKYLFRKEGQNVTLSCEQNLNHDAMYWYRQDPGQGLRLIYYSQIVNDFQKGDIAEGYSVSREKKESFPLTVTSAQKNPTAFYLCASSIGAISGANVLTFGAGSRLTVL.